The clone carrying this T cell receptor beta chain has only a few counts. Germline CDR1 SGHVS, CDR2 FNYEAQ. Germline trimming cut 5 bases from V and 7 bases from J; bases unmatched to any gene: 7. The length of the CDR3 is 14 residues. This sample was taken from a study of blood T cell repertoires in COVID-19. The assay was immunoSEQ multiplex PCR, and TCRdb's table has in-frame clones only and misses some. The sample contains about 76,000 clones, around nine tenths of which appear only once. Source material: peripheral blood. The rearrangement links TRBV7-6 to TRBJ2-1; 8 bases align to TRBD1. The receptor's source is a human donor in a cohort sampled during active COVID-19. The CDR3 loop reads CASSLSGTGNEQFF. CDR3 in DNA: TGTGCCAGCAGCCTGTCGGGGACAGGTAATGAGCAGTTCTTC.